A selection of T cell receptor beta chains follows, all from one sample in a study of Graves' ophthalmopathy and Graves' hyperthyroidism. TCRdb re-called the multiplex PCR reads with MiXCR, one entry per CDR3 protein. The sample consists of hundreds of thousands of distinct CDR3 sequences, around a fifth of them appearing once. Specimen: peripheral blood. The origin of the receptors is a woman younger than 35 with stable Graves' hyperthyroidism. Some clones in this sample may be carry-over from other donors' samples. CDR3s include the opening cysteine and the closing phenylalanine or tryptophan. Fields, in order: CDR3 length, J gene, D gene, V gene, clone size, CDR3 protein, CDR3 DNA. The D gene is left open where the match is weak. Size is stated for part of the rows, as once, few or many counts, or as a class when the clone is expanded.

cdr3_length: 17; j_call: TRBJ2-2; d_call: TRBD1; v_call: TRBV7-8; clone_size: -; cdr3_aa: CASSLVDREEGTGELFF; cdr3_nt: TGTGCCAGCAGCTTAGTGGACAGGGAAGAGGGCACCGGGGAGCTGTTTTTT
cdr3_length: 13; j_call: TRBJ1-2; d_call: TRBD1; v_call: TRBV20-1; clone_size: many; cdr3_aa: CSATTGNFGGYTF; cdr3_nt: TGCAGTGCCACGACAGGGAATTTCGGTGGCTACACCTTC
cdr3_length: 13; j_call: TRBJ2-7; d_call: TRBD2; v_call: TRBV30; clone_size: -; cdr3_aa: CAWSGVAGHEQYF; cdr3_nt: TGTGCCTGGAGTGGGGTAGCGGGCCACGAGCAGTACTTC
cdr3_length: 14; j_call: TRBJ1-1; d_call: -; v_call: TRBV5-4; clone_size: many; cdr3_aa: CASSHIDLGGEAFF; cdr3_nt: TGTGCCAGCAGCCATATAGACTTAGGAGGTGAAGCTTTCTTT
cdr3_length: 14; j_call: TRBJ1-1; d_call: -; v_call: TRBV20-1; clone_size: many; cdr3_aa: CSAILQGRGTEAFF; cdr3_nt: TGCAGTGCTATACTACAGGGCCGGGGCACTGAAGCTTTCTTT
cdr3_length: 12; j_call: TRBJ1-3; d_call: -; v_call: TRBV25-1; clone_size: few; cdr3_aa: CASSDPGDTIYF; cdr3_nt: TGTGCCAGCAGTGACCCGGGAGACACCATATATTTT
cdr3_length: 17; j_call: TRBJ1-1; d_call: TRBD1; v_call: TRBV10-3; clone_size: -; cdr3_aa: CAISDTGTGMFVVRAFF; cdr3_nt: TGTGCCATCAGTGACACCGGGACAGGGATGTTCGTCGTGAGAGCTTTCTTT
cdr3_length: 14; j_call: TRBJ1-1; d_call: -; v_call: TRBV20-1; clone_size: -; cdr3_aa: CSAKRGAGNTEAFF; cdr3_nt: TGCAGTGCGAAAAGGGGGGCAGGGAACACTGAAGCTTTCTTT
cdr3_length: 15; j_call: TRBJ2-3; d_call: TRBD2; v_call: TRBV11-1; clone_size: -; cdr3_aa: CASSSTSGRRDTQYF; cdr3_nt: TGTGCCAGCAGCTCAACCAGCGGGAGGAGAGATACGCAGTATTTT
cdr3_length: 17; j_call: TRBJ2-2; d_call: -; v_call: TRBV28; clone_size: many; cdr3_aa: CASNLPLGARGTGELFF; cdr3_nt: TGTGCCAGCAACCTCCCCCTGGGCGCGAGAGGGACCGGGGAGCTGTTTTTT
cdr3_length: 12; j_call: TRBJ1-2; d_call: -; v_call: TRBV3-1; clone_size: -; cdr3_aa: CASSQVPHGCTF; cdr3_nt: TGTGCCAGCAGCCAAGTACCTCATGGCTGCACCTTC
cdr3_length: 13; j_call: TRBJ2-5; d_call: -; v_call: TRBV7-2; clone_size: -; cdr3_aa: CASSGGSRETQYF; cdr3_nt: TGTGCCAGCAGCGGGGGGTCTAGAGAGACCCAGTACTTC
cdr3_length: 14; j_call: TRBJ1-1; d_call: -; v_call: TRBV30; clone_size: -; cdr3_aa: CAWKPGGGGTEAFF; cdr3_nt: TGTGCCTGGAAACCCGGGGGGGGAGGCACTGAAGCTTTCTTT
cdr3_length: 13; j_call: TRBJ1-2; d_call: -; v_call: TRBV9; clone_size: few; cdr3_aa: CASSVHGDRGYTF; cdr3_nt: TGTGCCAGCAGCGTACACGGGGATCGCGGCTACACCTTC
cdr3_length: 13; j_call: TRBJ2-2; d_call: -; v_call: TRBV2; clone_size: many; cdr3_aa: CASRVENTGELFF; cdr3_nt: TGTGCCAGCCGTGTGGAGAACACCGGGGAGCTGTTTTTT
cdr3_length: 13; j_call: TRBJ1-1; d_call: -; v_call: TRBV30; clone_size: many; cdr3_aa: CAWSVQINTEAFF; cdr3_nt: TGTGCCTGGAGTGTACAGATAAACACTGAAGCTTTCTTT
cdr3_length: 13; j_call: TRBJ2-7; d_call: TRBD2; v_call: TRBV20-1; clone_size: many; cdr3_aa: CSAKRGAGYEQYF; cdr3_nt: TGCAGTGCAAAGCGGGGGGCCGGGTACGAGCAGTACTTC
cdr3_length: 14; j_call: TRBJ2-7; d_call: -; v_call: TRBV28; clone_size: many; cdr3_aa: CASSFQETNYEQYF; cdr3_nt: TGTGCCAGCAGTTTTCAAGAAACCAATTACGAGCAGTACTTC
cdr3_length: 14; j_call: TRBJ2-5; d_call: -; v_call: TRBV7-9; clone_size: -; cdr3_aa: CASLAMRQQETQYF; cdr3_nt: TGTGCCAGCCTCGCAATGAGACAGCAAGAGACCCAGTACTTC
cdr3_length: 14; j_call: TRBJ2-5; d_call: -; v_call: TRBV5-1; clone_size: many; cdr3_aa: CASSFRDSSRTQYF; cdr3_nt: TGCGCCAGCAGCTTCCGGGACTCCTCGAGGACCCAGTACTTC
cdr3_length: 14; j_call: TRBJ1-3; d_call: -; v_call: TRBV5-1; clone_size: -; cdr3_aa: CASSDTLSGNTIYF; cdr3_nt: TGCGCCAGCTCCGACACCCTCTCTGGAAACACCATATATTTT
cdr3_length: 16; j_call: TRBJ2-7; d_call: -; v_call: TRBV11-2; clone_size: few; cdr3_aa: CASSRTLGEPNYEQYF; cdr3_nt: TGTGCCAGCAGCCGTACGCTCGGGGAACCCAACTACGAGCAGTACTTC
cdr3_length: 16; j_call: TRBJ2-7; d_call: TRBD1; v_call: TRBV9; clone_size: many; cdr3_aa: CASSPRGGQGSYEQYF; cdr3_nt: TGTGCCAGCAGCCCGAGGGGGGGACAGGGCTCCTACGAGCAGTACTTC
cdr3_length: 16; j_call: TRBJ1-3; d_call: -; v_call: TRBV6-7; clone_size: -; cdr3_aa: CASSYPAPDPGNTIYF; cdr3_nt: TGTGCCAGCAGTTACCCTGCCCCGGACCCTGGAAACACCATATATTTT
cdr3_length: 15; j_call: TRBJ1-2; d_call: TRBD1; v_call: TRBV6-1; clone_size: many; cdr3_aa: CASSSADRGRGGYTF; cdr3_nt: TGTGCCAGCAGCTCCGCGGACAGGGGGCGAGGGGGCTACACCTTC
cdr3_length: 13; j_call: TRBJ1-1; d_call: TRBD1; v_call: TRBV30; clone_size: -; cdr3_aa: CAWSGQGFTEAFF; cdr3_nt: TGTGCCTGGAGTGGACAGGGTTTTACTGAAGCTTTCTTT
cdr3_length: 14; j_call: TRBJ1-2; d_call: TRBD1; v_call: TRBV9; clone_size: -; cdr3_aa: CASSATGVGYGYTF; cdr3_nt: TGTGCCAGCAGCGCGACAGGGGTCGGGTATGGCTACACCTTC
cdr3_length: 11; j_call: TRBJ2-7; d_call: -; v_call: TRBV29-1; clone_size: -; cdr3_aa: CSVSRGFEQYF; cdr3_nt: TGCAGCGTTAGTCGTGGATTTGAGCAGTACTTC
cdr3_length: 17; j_call: TRBJ1-3; d_call: -; v_call: TRBV12-3/TRBV12-4; clone_size: few; cdr3_aa: CASTYPGGRSSGNTIYF; cdr3_nt: TGTGCCAGCACTTACCCGGGGGGCAGATCCTCTGGAAACACCATATATTTT
cdr3_length: 15; j_call: TRBJ1-1; d_call: -; v_call: TRBV19; clone_size: many; cdr3_aa: CASSIAALSNTEAFF; cdr3_nt: TGTGCCAGTAGTATCGCAGCCTTATCTAACACTGAAGCTTTCTTT
cdr3_length: 15; j_call: TRBJ1-2; d_call: TRBD1; v_call: TRBV27; clone_size: -; cdr3_aa: CASSLSGDRNYGYTF; cdr3_nt: TGTGCCAGCAGTTTATCGGGGGACAGGAACTATGGCTACACCTTC
cdr3_length: 14; j_call: TRBJ2-5; d_call: TRBD2; v_call: TRBV4-1; clone_size: -; cdr3_aa: CASSSKRGVETQYF; cdr3_nt: TGCGCCAGCAGCTCAAAGCGGGGGGTCGAGACCCAGTACTTC
cdr3_length: 14; j_call: TRBJ2-5; d_call: -; v_call: TRBV12-3/TRBV12-4; clone_size: many; cdr3_aa: CASSLGAGQETQYF; cdr3_nt: TGTGCCAGCAGTTTAGGGGCAGGCCAAGAGACCCAGTACTTC
cdr3_length: 18; j_call: TRBJ1-5; d_call: TRBD1; v_call: TRBV6-2/TRBV6-3; clone_size: many; cdr3_aa: CASSPRQGTLRLNQPQHF; cdr3_nt: TGTGCCAGCAGTCCGAGACAGGGGACCCTTCGCCTAAATCAGCCCCAGCATTTT
cdr3_length: 16; j_call: TRBJ1-1; d_call: -; v_call: TRBV12-3/TRBV12-4; clone_size: many; cdr3_aa: CASSLGGHGMNTEAFF; cdr3_nt: TGTGCCAGCAGTTTAGGGGGGCATGGAATGAACACTGAAGCTTTCTTT
cdr3_length: 16; j_call: TRBJ2-5; d_call: TRBD2; v_call: TRBV6-5; clone_size: -; cdr3_aa: CASSYVAGGQSETQYF; cdr3_nt: TGTGCCAGCAGTTACGTTGCGGGGGGGCAGAGTGAGACCCAGTACTTC
cdr3_length: 17; j_call: TRBJ1-1; d_call: TRBD1; v_call: TRBV24-1; clone_size: -; cdr3_aa: CATSDRPRGGKNTEAFF; cdr3_nt: TGTGCCACCAGTGACCGCCCCAGGGGGGGGAAAAACACTGAAGCTTTCTTT
cdr3_length: 16; j_call: TRBJ2-5; d_call: TRBD2; v_call: TRBV20-1; clone_size: few; cdr3_aa: CSARDQLAGGWETQYF; cdr3_nt: TGCAGTGCTAGAGACCAACTAGCGGGGGGTTGGGAGACCCAGTACTTC
cdr3_length: 15; j_call: TRBJ1-1; d_call: TRBD1; v_call: TRBV25-1; clone_size: many; cdr3_aa: CASSDPQGGDTEAFF; cdr3_nt: TGTGCCAGCAGTGACCCACAGGGGGGGGACACTGAAGCTTTCTTT
cdr3_length: 13; j_call: TRBJ1-2; d_call: -; v_call: TRBV11-3; clone_size: few; cdr3_aa: CASSLVVRYGYTF; cdr3_nt: TGTGCCAGCAGCTTAGTCGTCCGCTATGGCTACACCTTC
cdr3_length: 13; j_call: TRBJ2-5; d_call: -; v_call: TRBV6-2/TRBV6-3; clone_size: many; cdr3_aa: CASSYSRDGTQYF; cdr3_nt: TGTGCCAGCAGTTACTCCAGGGATGGGACCCAGTACTTC
cdr3_length: 16; j_call: TRBJ1-1; d_call: TRBD1; v_call: TRBV5-1; clone_size: many; cdr3_aa: CASNNRDRGQNTEAFF; cdr3_nt: TGCGCCAGCAACAACCGGGACAGGGGGCAGAACACTGAAGCTTTCTTT
cdr3_length: 14; j_call: TRBJ1-1; d_call: -; v_call: TRBV12-3/TRBV12-4; clone_size: many; cdr3_aa: CASTPAGRDTEAFF; cdr3_nt: TGTGCCAGCACCCCCGCGGGCCGCGACACTGAAGCTTTCTTT
cdr3_length: 14; j_call: TRBJ2-2; d_call: -; v_call: TRBV12-3/TRBV12-4; clone_size: once; cdr3_aa: CASSFSDYTGELFF; cdr3_nt: TGTGCCAGCAGTTTTTCTGACTACACCGGGGAGCTGTTTTTT
cdr3_length: 14; j_call: TRBJ2-4; d_call: -; v_call: TRBV5-6; clone_size: many; cdr3_aa: CASSPTAAKNIQYF; cdr3_nt: TGTGCCAGCAGCCCGACAGCAGCCAAAAACATTCAGTACTTC
cdr3_length: 11; j_call: TRBJ1-2; d_call: -; v_call: TRBV10-3; clone_size: many; cdr3_aa: CAISVDYGYTF; cdr3_nt: TGTGCCATCAGTGTCGATTATGGCTACACCTTC
cdr3_length: 13; j_call: TRBJ1-5; d_call: TRBD1; v_call: TRBV30; clone_size: few; cdr3_aa: CAWSWDSYQPQHF; cdr3_nt: TGTGCCTGGAGTTGGGACAGCTATCAGCCCCAGCATTTT
cdr3_length: 13; j_call: TRBJ2-5; d_call: -; v_call: TRBV6-1; clone_size: -; cdr3_aa: CAAYGGRQETQYF; cdr3_nt: TGTGCCGCCTACGGGGGCAGACAAGAGACCCAGTACTTC
cdr3_length: 14; j_call: TRBJ2-2; d_call: -; v_call: TRBV15; clone_size: -; cdr3_aa: CATSRPSFGGELFF; cdr3_nt: TGTGCCACCAGCAGACCCTCTTTTGGCGGGGAGCTGTTTTTT
cdr3_length: 16; j_call: TRBJ2-2; d_call: TRBD1; v_call: TRBV28; clone_size: -; cdr3_aa: CASRPQDRVSTGELFF; cdr3_nt: TGTGCCAGCAGGCCGCAGGACAGGGTATCCACCGGGGAGCTGTTTTTT
cdr3_length: 16; j_call: TRBJ2-7; d_call: -; v_call: TRBV4-3; clone_size: few; cdr3_aa: CASSQDRGVRGYEQYF; cdr3_nt: TGCGCCAGCAGCCAAGATAGGGGGGTTCGGGGCTACGAGCAGTACTTC
cdr3_length: 17; j_call: TRBJ1-5; d_call: TRBD1; v_call: TRBV6-1; clone_size: many; cdr3_aa: CASSRTAGGASDQPQHF; cdr3_nt: TGTGCCAGCAGTCGAACCGCAGGGGGCGCTTCTGATCAGCCCCAGCATTTT
cdr3_length: 15; j_call: TRBJ2-7; d_call: TRBD1; v_call: TRBV6-5; clone_size: many; cdr3_aa: CASSPSDRVINEQYF; cdr3_nt: TGTGCCAGCAGTCCTTCGGACAGGGTAATAAACGAGCAGTACTTC
cdr3_length: 16; j_call: TRBJ1-5; d_call: -; v_call: TRBV6-1; clone_size: many; cdr3_aa: CASSEGRLREYQPQHF; cdr3_nt: TGTGCCAGCAGTGAAGGTCGACTCAGAGAATATCAGCCCCAGCATTTT
cdr3_length: 15; j_call: TRBJ2-5; d_call: TRBD2; v_call: TRBV6-2/TRBV6-3; clone_size: many; cdr3_aa: CASSGLAAYQETQYF; cdr3_nt: TGTGCCAGCAGCGGACTAGCAGCTTACCAAGAGACCCAGTACTTC